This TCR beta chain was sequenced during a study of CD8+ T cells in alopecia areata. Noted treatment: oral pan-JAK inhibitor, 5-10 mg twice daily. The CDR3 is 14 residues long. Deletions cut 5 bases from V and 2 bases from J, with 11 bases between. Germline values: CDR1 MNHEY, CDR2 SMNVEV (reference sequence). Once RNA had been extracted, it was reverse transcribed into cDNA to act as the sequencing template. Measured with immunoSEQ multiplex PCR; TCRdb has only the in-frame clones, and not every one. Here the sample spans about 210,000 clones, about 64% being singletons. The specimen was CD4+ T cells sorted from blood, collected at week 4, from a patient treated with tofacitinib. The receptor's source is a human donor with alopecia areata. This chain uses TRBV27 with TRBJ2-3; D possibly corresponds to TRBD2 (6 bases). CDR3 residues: CASSRRDFTDTQYF. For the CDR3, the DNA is TGTGCCAGCAGTCGCCGGGACTTCACAGATACGCAGTATTTT.